These 27 T cell receptor beta chains originate from one sample sequenced in a study of shared clonotypes between healthy human individuals. Method: immunoSEQ multiplex PCR; TCRdb's copy keeps in-frame clones and lacks some. The sample gives about 1.1 million clones, around three quarters of which show up once; 0.4% to 0.55% is in the top ten. Sequencing used memory CD4+ T cells from PBMCs. The subset was: CD45RA-negative fraction. These TCRs come from a young man in good health. Some clones in this sample may be carry-over from other donors' samples.

With regard to this clone: Other DNA sequences in the same sample also yield this CDR3. The genes are TRBV28 and TRBJ2-6; no firm D call. Between the trimmed V and J ends, which lost 6 bases and 4 bases, there was a span of 4 bases. Germline V gives CDR1 MDHEN, CDR2 SYDVKM. The CDR3 consists of 12 residues. Here the CDR3 DNA reads TGTGCCAGCAGCTCGGGGGCCAACGTCCTGACTTTC. Its protein is CASSSGANVLTF. The entire variable domain, with the rest obtained from reference TRBV28 and TRBJ2-6, is as follows: DVKVTQSSRYLVKRTGEKVFLECVQDMDHENMFWYRQDPGLGLRLIYFSYDVKMKEKGDIPEGYSVSREKKERFSLILESASTNQTSMYLCASSSGANVLTFGAGSRLTVL.

The chain joins TRBV7-2 to TRBJ2-2, with D perhaps assigned TRBD1 or TRBD2 (6 bases each). The germline V gene encodes CDR1 SGHTA and CDR2 FQGNSA. Trimming cost V 4 bases and J 5 bases, with 14 bases left between them. The CDR3 is made up of 15 amino acids. CDR3 sequence reads: CASSSGGGGTGELFF. CDR3 DNA: TGTGCCAGCAGCTCAGGAGGAGGGGGAACCGGGGAGCTGTTTTTT.

The gene calls are TRBV11-2 and TRBJ2-7; 9 bases match TRBD1. CDR1 is SGHAT, CDR2 FQNNGV, per germline. The trim removed 5 bases at V and 2 bases at J, leaving 7 bases unmatched. This CDR3 is built from 15 residues. The CDR3 nucleotides read TGTGCCAGCAGCCGATCGGACAGGGGACCCTACGAGCAGTACTTC. Encoded protein: CASSRSDRGPYEQYF. The full variable domain, completed using reference TRBV11-2 and TRBJ2-7, is EAGVAQSPRYKIIEKRQSVAFWCNPISGHATLYWYQQILGQGPKLLIQFQNNGVVDDSQLPKDRFSAERLKGVDSTLKIQPAKLEDSAVYLCASSRSDRGPYEQYFGPGTRLTVT.

The chain combines TRBV18 with TRBJ2-3; 8 nucleotides agree with TRBD2. The trim removed 4 bases at V and 3 bases at J, leaving 3 bases unmatched. The germline CDR1 and CDR2 sequences are KGHSH and LQKENI. This CDR3 contains 14 residues. CDR3 region: CASSLSGRTDTQYF. The CDR3 nucleotides are TGTGCCAGCTCACTAAGCGGGAGAACAGATACGCAGTATTTT.

The chain carries TRBV19 and TRBJ2-3; D call uncertain. V was cut by 6 bases and J by 6 bases, with 16 bases left in between. This CDR3 region has 14 residues. The germline CDR1 and CDR2 sequences are LNHDA and SQIVND (reference sequence). CDR3 sequence: CASSPRRGPDTQYF. CDR3 DNA sequence: TGTGCCAGTAGCCCTCGTCGAGGTCCGGATACGCAGTATTTT.

The V call is TRBV30, the J call TRBJ2-7; TRBD2 is a possible D gene (5 bases). The germline V gene has CDR1 GTSNPN and CDR2 SVGIG (reference sequence). The CDR3 totals 14 residues. V was trimmed by 0 bases and J by 4 bases, leaving 13 bases between them. CDR3 coding DNA: TGTGCCTGGAGTGTAGTACTAGGCAGGTACGAGCAGTACTTC. The encoded protein is CAWSVVLGRYEQYF.

This chain connects TRBV28 to TRBJ1-2, with TRBD1 matching over 11 bases. V was clipped by 5 bases and J by 4 bases; unmatched bases: 12. The CDR3 has 17 residues. Germline loops: CDR1 MDHEN, CDR2 SYDVKM. The CDR3 DNA reads TGTGCCAGCAGTCCCCACGGGACAGGGGGGGACGTCTATGGCTACACCTTC. Translated: CASSPHGTGGDVYGYTF.

The gene calls are TRBV4-1 and TRBJ2-2; D perhaps matches TRBD1 (6 bases). This CDR3 is built from 14 residues. Trimming took off 4 bases at V and 4 bases at J, with 10 bases between the two ends. Germline V gene sequence: CDR1 MGHRA, CDR2 YSYEKL. As DNA, the CDR3 is TGCGCCAGCAGCCCCGGACAGACCACCGGGGAGCTGTTTTTT. Its protein is CASSPGQTTGELFF.

This sequence joins TRBV30 and TRBJ2-7; TRBD1 matches at 10 bases. This CDR3 region has 15 residues. CDR1 is GTSNPN, CDR2 SVGIG, per germline (reference sequence). The V segment lost 5 bases and the J segment 5 bases; nucleotides outside the gene matches: 12. The CDR3 here is CAWGRPGQGNNEQYF. The DNA of the CDR3 is TGTGCCTGGGGCAGGCCGGGACAGGGGAACAACGAGCAGTACTTC. The variable domain in full, completed from reference TRBV30 and TRBJ2-7, reads SQTIHQWPATLVQPVGSPLSLECTVEGTSNPNLYWYRQAAGRGLQLLFYSVGIGQISSEVPQNLSASRPQDRQFILSSKKLLLSDSGFYLCAWGRPGQGNNEQYFGPGTRLTVT.

This clone has more than one count but fewer than ten. The genes are TRBV10-3 and TRBJ2-7, with D uncertain. Germline V gives CDR1 ENHRY, CDR2 SYGVKD. V was clipped by 3 bases and J by 3 bases, with 6 bases between them. This CDR3 spans 12 amino acids. In nucleotides, the CDR3 is TGTGCCATCAGTGATCAGGTCTACGAGCAGTACTTC. Translating gives CAISDQVYEQYF.

V gene TRBV6-1 combines with J gene TRBJ2-3, with TRBD2 as a possible D gene (6 bases). The germline V gene has CDR1 MNHNS and CDR2 SASEGT. The CDR3 totals 15 residues. Trimming cost V 7 bases and J 2 bases, with 16 bases left between them. The CDR3 spells CASKITRDFTDTQYF. The CDR3 bases are TGTGCCAGCAAGATCACCCGGGACTTCACAGATACGCAGTATTTT.

The chain combines TRBV28 with TRBJ2-7, with 11 bases lining up with TRBD1. Germline V lookup: CDR1 MDHEN, CDR2 SYDVKM. The CDR3 contains 16 residues. The trim removed 3 bases at V and 6 bases at J, leaving 10 bases unmatched. CDR3 sequence: CASSFYRTGGSPEQYF. The CDR3 DNA is TGTGCCAGCAGTTTTTACCGGACAGGGGGCTCCCCCGAGCAGTACTTC.

The V call is TRBV29-1, the J call TRBJ1-4, with 10 bases that match TRBD1. Germline V lookup: CDR1 SQVTM, CDR2 ANQGSEA. This CDR3 is 15 amino acids long. Unmatched junction bases numbered 7, after V lost 5 bases and J lost 4 bases. CDR3 in amino acids: CSVPGQGSLNEKLFF. DNA of the CDR3: TGCAGCGTTCCGGGACAGGGGTCCCTTAATGAAAAACTGTTTTTT.

V gene TRBV5-4 combines with J gene TRBJ1-1, with D perhaps matching TRBD1 (5 bases). The CDR3 is 12 amino acids. The ends were cut back, 0 bases at V and 7 bases at J, with 7 bases in the middle. The germline V gene encodes CDR1 SGHNT and CDR2 YYREEE (reference sequence). The CDR3 loop is CASSLAGGEAFF. The DNA for the CDR3 is TGTGCCAGCAGCTTGGCCGGGGGTGAAGCTTTCTTT.

The genes are TRBV27 and TRBJ2-7, with TRBD1 identical over 7 bases. In germline, CDR1 is MNHEY, CDR2 SMNVEV (reference sequence). Unmatched junction bases numbered 14, after V lost 3 bases and J lost 3 bases. CDR3 length: 17 residues. In nucleotides, the CDR3 is TGTGCCAGCAGTTTGTATAGTGCCGGGACAGAGCGCTACGAGCAGTACTTC. This sequence encodes CASSLYSAGTERYEQYF.

This clone has a single count. The rearrangement uses TRBV7-2 and TRBJ2-1, with D hard to call. CDR1 and CDR2 from the germline V gene are SGHTA and FQGNSA. This CDR3 contains 15 residues. V lost 1 base and J 2 bases, leaving 9 bases between the germline ends. CDR3 DNA sequence: TGTGCCAGCAGCTTAGTGGCGACGACCTACAATGAGCAGTTCTTC. Translating it yields CASSLVATTYNEQFF.

This sequence joins TRBV28 and TRBJ1-2; D is unresolved. V lost 8 bases to trimming and J lost 8 bases, with 18 bases between them. The length of the CDR3 is 13 residues. Germline CDR1 reads MDHEN; CDR2 reads SYDVKM. The CDR3 loop reads CASGPSLGRGYTF. The CDR3 DNA follows: TGTGCCAGCGGTCCCAGTCTAGGTCGGGGCTACACCTTC.

This clone turned up a few times. The gene calls are TRBV11-2 and TRBJ2-7; D may be TRBD1 (6 bases). This CDR3 spans 13 amino acids. CDR1 and CDR2 (germline): SGHAT, FQNNGV. Trimming removed 7 bases from V and 4 bases from J, with 14 bases in between. Here the CDR3 reads CASTPGQHYEQYF. The CDR3 nucleotides are TGTGCCAGCACCCCGGGACAACATTACGAGCAGTACTTC.

The V and J genes are TRBV18 and TRBJ1-1; D not resolved. This CDR3 is built from 15 residues. With 0 bases removed from V and 1 base from J, the gap between germline ends came to 9 bases. Germline V gives CDR1 KGHSH, CDR2 LQKENI. In DNA, the CDR3 is TGTGCCAGCTCACCACCGAAAGGGCGGAACACTGAAGCTTTCTTT. This translates into CASSPPKGRNTEAFF.

CDR3 nucleotides: TGTGCCAGCAGTTACACCCCGACTAGTAGTGCAGAGACCCAGTACTTC. Translated: CASSYTPTSSAETQYF. The V call is TRBV6-5, the J call TRBJ2-5; possible D gene TRBD2, 6 bases. The V gene lost 2 bases and the J gene lost 4 bases, with 17 bases spanning the gap. The CDR3 has 16 amino acids. Germline V gene data show CDR1 as MNHEY and CDR2 as SVGAGI.

The chain joins TRBV29-1 to TRBJ2-5, with 7 bases lining up with TRBD2. The J segment lost 5 bases and the V segment lost 6 bases, leaving 9 bases of the junction unmatched. The germline gives CDR1 SQVTM, CDR2 ANQGSEA. This CDR3 comprises 13 residues. The CDR3 sequence: CSVSHGRGETQYF. For the CDR3, the DNA is TGCAGCGTGTCTCACGGGCGGGGGGAGACCCAGTACTTC.

The chain uses TRBV28 and TRBJ1-2; 9 positions agree with TRBD1. V was pared by 1 base and J by 8 bases, with 11 bases of the junction left unmatched. CDR1 and CDR2 (germline): MDHEN, SYDVKM. The CDR3 has 16 amino acids. CDR3 sequence (DNA): TGTGCCAGCAGTTTATCGGGCCTCCGGGACAGGGACGGCTACACCTTC. This sequence encodes CASSLSGLRDRDGYTF.

The V call is TRBV2, the J call TRBJ1-5, with 7 bases matching TRBD1. Germline loops: CDR1 SNHLY, CDR2 FYNNEI. V was clipped by 7 bases and J by 4 bases; unmatched bases: 7. This CDR3 comprises 14 residues. CDR3 residues: CASTEQGKNQPQHF. The CDR3 nucleotides read TGTGCCAGCACCGAACAGGGGAAGAATCAGCCCCAGCATTTT.

At least ten counts were recorded for this clone. V usage is TRBV4-2 and J usage is TRBJ2-5, with 8 bases fitting TRBD2. Germline-derived CDR1 and CDR2 are LGHNA and YNFKEQ. This CDR3 region has 15 residues. The J segment lost 1 base and the V segment lost 5 bases, leaving 6 bases of the junction unmatched. CDR3 DNA sequence: TGTGCCAGCAGCTTTAGCGGGGCAATCCAAGAGACCCAGTACTTC. The encoded protein is CASSFSGAIQETQYF.

The chain employs TRBV4-1 and TRBJ1-2; D possibly corresponds to TRBD1 (6 bases). V dropped 2 bases and J dropped 4 bases, with 11 bases sitting between them. Per germline, CDR1 MGHRA and CDR2 YSYEKL. This CDR3 is built from 14 residues. CDR3 DNA: TGCGCCAGCAGCCAACTCGCAGGGGCCTATGGCTACACCTTC. Amino acid sequence: CASSQLAGAYGYTF.

Remarks on this clone: Within the sample, other DNA sequences also encode this same CDR3. This rearrangement joins TRBV18 to TRBJ2-7; D is possibly TRBD2 (5 bases). The CDR3 covers 12 residues. Trimming cost V 1 base and J 5 bases, with 6 bases left between them. Germline CDR1 and CDR2: KGHSH and LQKENI. The CDR3 region has the DNA TGTGCCAGCTCACCACAGGGAGACGAGCAGTACTTC. Its translation: CASSPQGDEQYF.

The chain employs TRBV7-3 and TRBJ2-7; D is ambiguous. V lost 5 bases and J 6 bases, leaving 14 bases between the germline ends. CDR1 is SGHTA and CDR2 is FQGTGA in the germline V gene. This CDR3 has 13 residues. The CDR3 is CASSTGSRTEQYF. In nucleotides, the CDR3 is TGTGCCAGCAGCACCGGGTCACGTACCGAGCAGTACTTC.